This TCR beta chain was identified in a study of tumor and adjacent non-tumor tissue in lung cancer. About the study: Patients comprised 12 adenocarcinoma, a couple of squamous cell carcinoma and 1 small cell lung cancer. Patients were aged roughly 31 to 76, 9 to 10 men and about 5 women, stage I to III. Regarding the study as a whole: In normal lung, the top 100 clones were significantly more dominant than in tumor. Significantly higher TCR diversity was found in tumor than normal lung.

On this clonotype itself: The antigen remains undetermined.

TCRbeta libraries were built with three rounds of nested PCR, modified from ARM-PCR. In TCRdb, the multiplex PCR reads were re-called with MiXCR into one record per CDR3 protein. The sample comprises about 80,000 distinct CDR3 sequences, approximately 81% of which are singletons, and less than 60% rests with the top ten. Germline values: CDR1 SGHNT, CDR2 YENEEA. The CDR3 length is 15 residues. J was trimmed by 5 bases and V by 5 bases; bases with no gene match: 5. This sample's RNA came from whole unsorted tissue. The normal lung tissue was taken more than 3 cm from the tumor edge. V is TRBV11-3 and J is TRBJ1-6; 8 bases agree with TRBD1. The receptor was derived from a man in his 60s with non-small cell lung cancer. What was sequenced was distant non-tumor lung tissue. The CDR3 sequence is CASSTGQGNNSPLHF. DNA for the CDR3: TGTGCCAGCAGCACAGGACAGGGAAATAATTCACCCCTCCACTTT.